The sequence of this T cell receptor (beta chain) was determined in a study of control samples from healthy donors and cancer patients. The CDR3 contains 14 residues. The germline CDR1 and CDR2 sequences are MNHEY and SVGAGI. The V gene lost 8 bases and the J gene lost 6 bases, with 17 bases spanning the gap. Clones were sequenced by immunoSEQ multiplex PCR, and TCRdb holds only the in-frame ones, with some missing. The sample consists of about 120,000 clones, around 88% of them appearing once. J is TRBJ2-1 and V is TRBV6-5, with a weak D call TRBD1 (5 bases). This TCR came from a man aged 40-55 years in good health. Sequencing was performed on blood. This CDR3 is CASELWGRANEQFF. In nucleotides, the CDR3 is TGTGCCAGCGAGCTCTGGGGCAGGGCCAATGAGCAGTTCTTC.